One sample yielded the 27 T cell receptor beta chains listed below, sequenced in a study of CD8 T cell repertoires and HIV-1 epitope variants. For these TCRs, the target antigens are not known. Assay: immunoSEQ multiplex PCR; the TCRdb copy retains only in-frame clones and omits some. The table has several thousand clones, around 60% seen once. The sample was cultured CD8+ T cells derived from PBMCs. All receptors derive from a male donor with HIV.

The rearrangement joins TRBV6-6 to TRBJ1-1, with D perhaps TRBD1 (5 bases). V lost 6 bases, J lost 2 bases, and 13 bases lay in between. CDR3 size: 14 residues. The germline V gene has CDR1 MNHNY and CDR2 SVGAGI (reference sequence). The DNA of the CDR3 is TGTGCCAGCAGCTCCCGTGGGGCAAACACTGAAGCTTTCTTT. Protein: CASSSRGANTEAFF.

This clone was found a few times. The V gene is TRBV7-9, the J gene TRBJ1-5; D call uncertain. This CDR3 region has 12 residues. With 5 bases removed from V and 7 bases from J, the gap between germline ends came to 9 bases. Germline CDR1 reads SEHNR; CDR2 reads FQNEAQ (reference sequence). The CDR3 DNA is TGTGCCAGCAGCGAAGCGGGGCAGCCCCAGCATTTT. This sequence encodes CASSEAGQPQHF. The whole variable domain, remainder taken from reference TRBV7-9 and TRBJ1-5, is DTGVSQNPRHKITKRGQNVTFRCDPISEHNRLYWYRQTLGQGPEFLTYFQNEAQLEKSRLLSDRFSAERPKGSFSTLEIQRTEQGDSAMYLCASSEAGQPQHFGDGTRLSIL.

CDR3 sequence (DNA): TGTGCCAGCAGCCCCCGCGTGGCCGGTGGCGGGGGGGCAACAGATACGCAGTATTTT. It translates to CASSPRVAGGGGATDTQYF. The rearrangement links TRBV9 to TRBJ2-3; TRBD2 agrees at 9 bases. The CDR3 is 19 residues long. V was pared by 4 bases and J by 3 bases, with 18 bases of the junction left unmatched. Germline assignment: CDR1 SGDLS and CDR2 YYNGEE. Full variable domain (outside the CDR3, taken from reference TRBV9 and TRBJ2-3): DSGVTQTPKHLITATGQRVTLRCSPRSGDLSVYWYQQSLDQGLQFLIQYYNGEERAKGNILERFSAQQFPDLHSELNLSSLELGDSALYFCASSPRVAGGGGATDTQYFGPGTRLTVL.

The rearrangement uses TRBV7-2 and TRBJ2-7; D is perhaps TRBD1 or TRBD2 (5 bases each). The germline V gene has CDR1 SGHTA and CDR2 FQGNSA. V was clipped by 4 bases and J by 2 bases, with 12 bases between them. CDR3 length: 14 amino acids. The CDR3 is CASSYLGTAYEQYF. The CDR3 bases are TGTGCCAGCAGCTACCTTGGGACGGCCTACGAGCAGTACTTC.

The chain employs TRBV5-4 and TRBJ2-1; tentatively, D is TRBD1 or TRBD2 (5 bases each). The CDR3 length is 13 residues. V gave up 5 bases and J gave up 8 bases, with 14 bases separating them. Germline CDR1 reads SGHNT; CDR2 reads YYREEE (reference sequence). The CDR3 sequence is CASSFLRGDEQFF. CDR3 bases: TGTGCCAGCAGTTTCCTCAGAGGGGATGAGCAGTTCTTC.

This chain joins TRBV9 and TRBJ1-1; 10 bases line up with TRBD1. V gave up 0 bases and J gave up 0 bases; unmatched junction bases: 2. CDR3 length: 16 amino acids. Germline V CDR1 and CDR2: SGDLS, YYNGEE. CDR3 nucleotide sequence: TGTGCCAGCAGCGTAGGGGACAGGGGCTTGAACACTGAAGCTTTCTTT. It translates to CASSVGDRGLNTEAFF.

This chain uses TRBV6-1 with TRBJ2-5, with 7 bases that match TRBD2. Germline CDR1 reads MNHNS; CDR2 reads SASEGT. The CDR3 spans 12 residues. The J segment lost 9 bases and the V segment lost 8 bases, leaving 9 bases of the junction unmatched. The CDR3 coding sequence is TGTGCCAGCTTTAGGGGAGGGTCGGCCCAGTACTTC. Its protein product is CASFRGGSAQYF.

The V gene is TRBV5-5, the J gene TRBJ1-1; the D is unclear. Germline CDR1 SGHKS, CDR2 YYEKEE (reference sequence). V was pared by 5 bases and J by 0 bases, with 8 bases between. CDR3 length: 13 amino acids. CDR3: CASREDLNTEAFF. The CDR3 nucleotides read TGTGCCAGCAGAGAAGACTTGAACACTGAAGCTTTCTTT.

V is TRBV7-2 and J is TRBJ2-3; the D is unclear. CDR3 length equals 15 residues. Germline-derived CDR1 and CDR2 are SGHTA and FQGNSA. Deletions cut 5 bases from V and 0 bases from J, with 12 bases between. This chain's CDR3 is CASSPDLLSTDTQYF. The CDR3 region has the DNA TGTGCCAGCAGCCCGGACCTCTTGAGCACAGATACGCAGTATTTT. The variable domain in full, completed from reference TRBV7-2 and TRBJ2-3, reads GAGVSQSPSNKVTEKGKDVELRCDPISGHTALYWYRQSLGQGLEFLIYFQGNSAPDKSGLPSDRFSAERTGGSVSTLTIQRTQQEDSAVYLCASSPDLLSTDTQYFGPGTRLTVL.

The chain uses TRBV19 and TRBJ2-1; D unclear. Looked up from germline, CDR1 is LNHDA and CDR2 is SQIVND (reference sequence). The CDR3 has 17 amino acids. V was clipped by 0 bases and J by 0 bases, with 12 bases between them. In DNA form, the CDR3 reads TGTGCCAGTAGTATAGAGGTCGGGCCGACCTCCTACAATGAGCAGTTCTTC. The encoded protein is CASSIEVGPTSYNEQFF.

The rearrangement links TRBV7-9 to TRBJ2-7; 10 bases match TRBD1. CDR1 and CDR2 (germline): SEHNR, FQNEAQ (reference sequence). The CDR3 has 14 residues. Unmatched junction bases numbered 6, after V lost 4 bases and J lost 6 bases. The CDR3 DNA sequence: TGTGCCAGCAGCTCAAAGACAGGGGGCATCGAGCAGTACTTC. Translation gives CASSSKTGGIEQYF.

The V and J genes are TRBV7-9 and TRBJ2-3, with D perhaps matching TRBD2 (5 bases). V was trimmed by 5 bases and J by 5 bases, leaving 17 bases between them. The CDR3 runs 15 residues. Germline V gene data show CDR1 as SEHNR and CDR2 as FQNEAQ (reference sequence). The CDR3 reads CASSLPRGPGDTQYF. The CDR3 coding sequence is TGTGCCAGCAGCCTCCCCCGGGGTCCGGGAGATACGCAGTATTTT.

The V call is TRBV7-2, the J call TRBJ2-1; D is uncertain. V lost 5 bases and J lost 6, with 23 bases in between. CDR3 size: 17 residues. Germline-derived CDR1 and CDR2 are SGHTA and FQGNSA. CDR3 in amino acids: CASSPRARAGVGNEQFF. The CDR3 DNA reads TGTGCCAGCAGCCCTAGGGCCCGCGCCGGCGTGGGCAATGAGCAGTTCTTC.

The chain uses TRBV18 and TRBJ2-7; TRBD1 matches 9 bases. Unmatched junction bases numbered 8, after V lost 3 bases and J lost 5 bases. Per the germline V gene, CDR1 is KGHSH and CDR2 is LQKENI. CDR3 length equals 15 residues. This chain's CDR3 is CASSPGTGHPHEQYF. The DNA of the CDR3 is TGTGCCAGCTCACCGGGGACAGGGCATCCCCACGAGCAGTACTTC.

The gene calls are TRBV27 and TRBJ2-7; D is uncertain. Trimming took 6 bases from V and 5 from J, leaving 14 bases between them. The CDR3 is 13 amino acids. The germline CDR1 and CDR2 sequences are MNHEY and SMNVEV (reference sequence). The DNA for the CDR3 is TGTGCCAGCAGCCCCTCTCACCCAAACGAGCAGTACTTC. This encodes CASSPSHPNEQYF.

The V call is TRBV7-9, the J call TRBJ1-2; no definite D call. The V end was cut by 1 base, the J end by 3 bases, with 3 bases between. Germline values: CDR1 SEHNR, CDR2 FQNEAQ (reference sequence). The CDR3 contains 12 residues. The CDR3 region has the DNA TGTGCCAGCAGCTTAGGAGACTATGGCTACACCTTC. It is translated as CASSLGDYGYTF.

The genes are TRBV5-6 and TRBJ1-2; D might be TRBD1 (5 bases). This CDR3 region has 13 residues. Germline values: CDR1 SGHDT, CDR2 YYEEEE. Deletions cut 2 bases from V and 4 bases from J, with 9 bases between. This chain's CDR3 is CASSFEGTYGYTF. The CDR3 nucleotides are TGTGCCAGCAGCTTTGAGGGGACCTATGGCTACACCTTC.

The table lists this clone with a few counts. This chain joins TRBV7-9 and TRBJ2-7; 7 bases match TRBD2. The CDR3 contains 15 residues. Trimming at V came to 1 base and at J to 2 bases, leaving 5 bases not matched to a gene. Per germline, CDR1 SEHNR and CDR2 FQNEAQ (reference sequence). The CDR3 bases are TGTGCCAGCAGCTTAGTGGGCGGGGGTGCCTACGAGCAGTACTTC. The encoded protein is CASSLVGGGAYEQYF.

The rearrangement links TRBV27 to TRBJ1-1, with 8 bases that match TRBD1. J gave up 4 bases and V 3 bases, and 7 bases lay outside the gene matches. The CDR3 runs to 15 residues. In germline, CDR1 is MNHEY, CDR2 SMNVEV (reference sequence). The CDR3 DNA follows: TGTGCCAGCAGTTTTGCAGGGGGCGCGGGCACTGAAGCTTTCTTT. It codes for CASSFAGGAGTEAFF.

J is TRBJ2-7 and V is TRBV5-6; a weak D match, TRBD1 (5 bases). Germline CDR1 SGHDT, CDR2 YYEEEE. The CDR3 covers 14 residues. With 6 bases removed from V and 5 bases from J, the gap between germline ends came to 18 bases. Here the CDR3 reads CASKPQVQFHEQYF. DNA for the CDR3: TGTGCCAGCAAACCACAGGTCCAATTCCACGAGCAGTACTTC. The full variable domain, rest sourced from reference TRBV5-6 and TRBJ2-7, is DAGVTQSPTHLIKTRGQQVTLRCSPKSGHDTVSWYQQALGQGPQFIFQYYEEEERQRGNFPDRFSGHQFPNYSSELNVNALLLGDSALYLCASKPQVQFHEQYFGPGTRLTVT.

This clone was seen only a few times. The chain has TRBV27 and TRBJ1-1; 8 bases fit TRBD1. Germline trimming cut 6 bases from V and 1 base from J; bases unmatched to any gene: 13. This CDR3 region has 17 residues. In germline, CDR1 is MNHEY, CDR2 SMNVEV (reference sequence). Written as DNA, the CDR3 is TGTGCCAGCAGCGCCCAACCTCAGACAGGGGAGAACACTGAAGCTTTCTTT. This translates into CASSAQPQTGENTEAFF.

The rearrangement links TRBV28 to TRBJ2-7, with D tentatively TRBD1 (6 bases). Germline V gives CDR1 MDHEN, CDR2 SYDVKM. This CDR3 is built from 12 residues. Trimming took 5 bases from V and 4 from J, leaving 9 bases between them. The DNA of the CDR3 is TGTGCCAGCAGTCGGACAGTATACGAGCAGTACTTC. It codes for CASSRTVYEQYF. Full variable domain (missing parts from reference TRBV28 and TRBJ2-7): DVKVTQSSRYLVKRTGEKVFLECVQDMDHENMFWYRQDPGLGLRLIYFSYDVKMKEKGDIPEGYSVSREKKERFSLILESASTNQTSMYLCASSRTVYEQYFGPGTRLTVT.

This chain links TRBV30 with TRBJ1-4, with D possibly matching TRBD1 (5 bases). V lost 2 bases and J 14 bases, leaving 15 bases between the germline ends. Germline CDR1 reads GTSNPN; CDR2 reads SVGIG (reference sequence). The CDR3 spans 12 residues. The DNA for the CDR3 is TGTGCCTGGAGTTTGGGGGACTGGCGGCTGTTTTTT. It codes for CAWSLGDWRLFF.

This chain uses TRBV19 with TRBJ1-1, with D perhaps TRBD1 (6 bases). The CDR3 is 15 amino acids. Trimming removed 7 bases from V and 0 bases from J, with 15 bases in between. CDR1 is LNHDA, CDR2 SQIVND, per germline (reference sequence). The CDR3 here is CASTPTGHMNTEAFF. For the CDR3, the DNA is TGTGCCAGTACCCCTACGGGACATATGAACACTGAAGCTTTCTTT.

This clone was detected a few times. The chain combines TRBV7-9 with TRBJ2-1; possible D gene TRBD1, 6 bases. Trimming removed 5 bases from V and 5 bases from J, with 16 bases in between. Per germline, CDR1 SEHNR and CDR2 FQNEAQ (reference sequence). The CDR3 loop spans 15 amino acids. Here the CDR3 DNA reads TGTGCCAGCAGCCTCGGTCAGGGGCTAAACAATGAGCAGTTCTTC. Its protein product is CASSLGQGLNNEQFF.

In this sample, this clone turned up a few times. The V and J genes are TRBV5-4 and TRBJ2-7; 7 bases map to TRBD1. The V gene's germline CDR1 is SGHNT and CDR2 YYREEE (reference sequence). This CDR3 comprises 14 residues. Germline trimming cut 0 bases from V and 1 base from J; bases unmatched to any gene: 1. The CDR3: CASSLVDRSYEQYF. The CDR3 bases are TGTGCCAGCAGCTTGGTGGACAGGTCCTACGAGCAGTACTTC.

The chain employs TRBV29-1 and TRBJ2-7, with TRBD2 matching 8 bases. Germline V gene lookup returns CDR1 SQVTM and CDR2 ANQGSEA. The CDR3 runs to 14 residues. V lost 4 bases, J lost 0 bases, and 5 bases stayed unmatched. The CDR3, as DNA: TGCAGCGTTGTCTACAGCGGGAGCTCCTACGAGCAGTACTTC. This gives the protein CSVVYSGSSYEQYF.